These 20 T cell receptor beta chains were all obtained from the same sample, sequenced in a study of T cell responses to AZD1222 COVID-19 vaccine (dated by TCRdb to the early 2020s). The library was produced with the immunoSEQ multiplex PCR assay. TCRdb limited this immuneACCESS table to in-frame rearrangements with V and J called. A share of clones is missing; checked studies link under half to unresolved V genes, and the rest is unexplained. Within this sample are 150,000 to 200,000 clones, with 90% of them counted one time only. Approximately 3% of the sample is held by the ten biggest clonotypes. In light of the paper, this sample's time point label describes: baseline before first vaccination. The sample here was peripheral blood, taken on day 0 of AZD1222 vaccination. Receptor source: an adult in good health.

The chain uses TRBV5-5 and TRBJ1-2, with TRBD1 identical over 7 bases. The V segment lost 3 bases and the J segment 8 bases; nucleotides outside the gene matches: 7. CDR3 length: 13 residues. CDR1 is SGHKS, CDR2 YYEKEE, per germline (reference sequence). The CDR3 sequence: CASSSTGAGGYTF. CDR3 coding DNA: TGTGCCAGCAGCTCCACAGGGGCGGGAGGCTACACCTTC. The variable domain in full, completed from reference TRBV5-5 and TRBJ1-2, reads DAGVTQSPTHLIKTRGQQVTLRCSPISGHKSVSWYQQVLGQGPQFIFQYYEKEERGRGNFPDRFSARQFPNYSSELNVNALLLGDSALYLCASSSTGAGGYTFGSGTRLTVV.

The chain joins TRBV7-9 to TRBJ2-7; 11 positions match TRBD1. CDR1 and CDR2 from the germline V gene are SEHNR and FQNEAQ (reference sequence). This CDR3 spans 15 amino acids. The ends lost 5 bases at V and 4 bases at J; junction bases unmatched: 7. CDR3 DNA sequence: TGTGCCAGCAGCCCAGGACAGGGGGCAACGTACGAGCAGTACTTC. Residues: CASSPGQGATYEQYF.

This clone was seen a handful of times. The chain couples TRBV3-1 (or the pseudogene TRBV3-2) to TRBJ1-4; D unresolved. The germline CDR1 and CDR2 sequences are LGHDT and YNNKEL (reference sequence). The V end was cut by 4 bases, the J end by 0 bases, with 9 bases between. This CDR3 spans 15 amino acids. The CDR3 DNA reads as TGTGCCAGCAGCCCCGGTAGGGCAACTAATGAAAAACTGTTTTTT. It encodes CASSPGRATNEKLFF.

This clone is a singleton in its sample. V gene TRBV25-1 combines with J gene TRBJ1-1, with 7 nucleotides matching TRBD1. The trim removed 6 bases at V and 1 base at J, leaving 8 bases unmatched. The CDR3 is made up of 15 amino acids. In germline, CDR1 is MGHDK, CDR2 SYGVNS. The CDR3 DNA reads TGTGCCAGCAGCGACCTGACAGGGAAGAACACTGAAGCTTTCTTT. Protein: CASSDLTGKNTEAFF.

J is TRBJ2-5 and V is TRBV19; 8 bases are a match to TRBD2. The length of the CDR3 is 13 residues. V lost 9 bases and J lost 5; bases outside the gene matches: 8. The germline V gene has CDR1 LNHDA and CDR2 SQIVND (reference sequence). As DNA, the CDR3 is TGTGCCAGCGGGGGGGGCAGGGCGGAGACCCAGTACTTC. Residues: CASGGGRAETQYF.

The J gene is TRBJ2-7, the V gene TRBV6-5, with D tentatively TRBD2 (5 bases). CDR3 length: 14 residues. V was trimmed by 8 bases and J by 7 bases, leaving 21 bases between them. The germline V gene has CDR1 MNHEY and CDR2 SVGAGI. The CDR3 sequence: CASRLWTPDGEQYF. The CDR3 DNA follows: TGTGCCAGCCGATTATGGACTCCCGATGGGGAGCAGTACTTC.

The rearrangement joins TRBV9 to TRBJ2-3; 12 bases map to TRBD2. Germline assignment: CDR1 SGDLS and CDR2 YYNGEE. This CDR3 region has 16 residues. J gave up 1 base and V 0 bases, and 0 bases lay outside the gene matches. In DNA form, the CDR3 reads TGTGCCAGCAGCGTAGGGACTAGCGGGGGCACAGATACGCAGTATTTT. Amino acid sequence: CASSVGTSGGTDTQYF.

The V and J genes are TRBV15 and TRBJ1-5; 7 bases match TRBD1. Per germline, CDR1 LNHNV and CDR2 YYDKDF (reference sequence). V lost 9 bases and J lost 3; bases outside the gene matches: 2. The length of the CDR3 is 12 residues. The CDR3: CATGQYNQPQHF. DNA of the CDR3: TGTGCCACGGGACAGTACAATCAGCCCCAGCATTTT. Full variable domain (remainder filled in from reference TRBV15 and TRBJ1-5): DAMVIQNPRYQVTQFGKPVTLSCSQTLNHNVMYWYQQKSSQAPKLLFHYYDKDFNNEADTPDNFQSRRPNTSFCFLDIRSPGLGDTAMYLCATGQYNQPQHFGDGTRLSIL.

The chain combines TRBV6-2 or TRBV6-3 with TRBJ1-2; D unclear. Germline V gives CDR1 MNHEY, CDR2 SVGEGT. Trimming removed 2 bases from V and 7 bases from J, with 17 bases in between. The CDR3 is 15 residues long. CDR3 coding DNA: TGTGCCAGCAGTTACGCCGGACCCCCGGTCTCTGGCTACACCTTC. Translation: CASSYAGPPVSGYTF.

The gene calls are TRBV6-2 or TRBV6-3 and TRBJ2-1; D is unresolved. The ends were cut back, 5 bases at V and 9 bases at J, with 11 bases in the middle. In germline, CDR1 is MNHEY, CDR2 SVGEGT. This CDR3 comprises 12 residues. This CDR3 reads CASSTGLGEQFF. In DNA form, the CDR3 reads TGTGCCAGCAGTACCGGTTTGGGTGAGCAGTTCTTC.

The chain links TRBV25-1 to TRBJ2-7, with a weak D call TRBD2 (5 bases). Trimming pared 6 bases from V and 4 bases from J, leaving 10 bases between. Germline CDR1 and CDR2: MGHDK and SYGVNS. CDR3 length: 12 residues. The CDR3 sequence is CASSRSGYEQYF. The CDR3 DNA reads as TGTGCCAGCAGCCGGTCGGGGTACGAGCAGTACTTC.

A remark on this clone: The same CDR3 can be traced to other DNA sequences in this sample. The rearrangement links TRBV19 to TRBJ2-7; 7 bases line up with TRBD2. Germline V gene data show CDR1 as LNHDA and CDR2 as SQIVND (reference sequence). CDR3 length equals 13 residues. The junction had 3 bases not matched to a gene; V was cut back by 4 bases and J by 3 bases. CDR3 residues: CASSTTGGYEQYF. The CDR3 DNA follows: TGTGCCAGTAGTACCACGGGGGGCTACGAGCAGTACTTC. The variable domain in full, completed from reference TRBV19 and TRBJ2-7, reads DGGITQSPKYLFRKEGQNVTLSCEQNLNHDAMYWYRQDPGQGLRLIYYSQIVNDFQKGDIAEGYSVSREKKESFPLTVTSAQKNPTAFYLCASSTTGGYEQYFGPGTRLTVT.

The CDR3 is CASRLRGSNQPQHF. In DNA, the CDR3 is TGTGCCAGCAGACTCAGGGGATCCAATCAGCCCCAGCATTTT. The genes are TRBV6-5 and TRBJ1-5; tentatively, D is TRBD1 (6 bases). Trimming pared 6 bases from V and 3 bases from J, leaving 12 bases between. The CDR3 contains 14 residues. Germline loops: CDR1 MNHEY, CDR2 SVGAGI.

This clone showed up just once. This chain joins TRBV6-6 and TRBJ2-1, with D possibly TRBD1 on 7 matching bases. Germline CDR1 is MNHNY and CDR2 is SVGAGI (reference sequence). This CDR3 has 12 residues. V was clipped by 11 bases and J by 10 bases, with 18 bases between them. DNA for the CDR3: TGTGCCGGAGGGGGCCCCCGTGTAGAGCAGTTCTTC. Protein sequence: CAGGGPRVEQFF.

This chain's CDR3 is CASSGHPQAYEQYF. For the CDR3, the DNA is TGCGCCAGCAGTGGGCACCCACAGGCCTACGAGCAGTACTTC. The J gene is TRBJ2-7, the V gene TRBV10-2; D might be TRBD1 (5 bases). The CDR3 totals 14 residues. Germline V CDR1 and CDR2: WSHSY, SAAADI. The germline V and J ends were trimmed by 4 bases and 2 bases, with 12 bases remaining between them.

The rearrangement joins TRBV9 to TRBJ2-3; perhaps TRBD2 as D (5 bases). The CDR3 length is 13 residues. Between the trimmed V and J ends, which lost 1 base and 6 bases, there was a span of 9 bases. Germline assignment: CDR1 SGDLS and CDR2 YYNGEE. CDR3 region: CASSVRLADTQYF. DNA of the CDR3: TGTGCCAGCAGCGTAAGGTTAGCGGATACGCAGTATTTT.

This chain connects TRBV4-2 to TRBJ2-3, with 10 bases aligning to TRBD2. The germline CDR1 and CDR2 sequences are LGHNA and YNFKEQ. This CDR3 spans 15 amino acids. Trimming took 2 bases from V and 4 from J; bases not matched to a gene: 3. The CDR3 nucleotides are TGTGCCAGCAGCCAAAAGCGGGGGGGCGCAGATACGCAGTATTTT. Translation gives CASSQKRGGADTQYF.

This sequence joins TRBV20-1 and TRBJ2-7; D unresolved. Germline V gene sequence: CDR1 DFQATT, CDR2 SNEGSKA (reference sequence). V gave up 3 bases and J gave up 2 bases, with 11 bases separating them. This CDR3 comprises 13 residues. The CDR3 bases are TGCAGTGCTAGTAGGACCGACGCCTACGAGCAGTACTTC. Encoded protein: CSASRTDAYEQYF.

The chain carries TRBV5-6 and TRBJ1-3, with D unclear. Trimming took off 5 bases at V and 0 bases at J, with 9 bases between the two ends. The CDR3 extends over 14 amino acids. Germline CDR1 and CDR2: SGHDT and YYEEEE. The CDR3, as DNA: TGTGCCAGCAGGCCGGGTGGCTCTGGAAACACCATATATTTT. This translates into CASRPGGSGNTIYF.

This sequence joins TRBV6-5 and TRBJ1-2; perhaps TRBD1 as D (5 bases). The CDR3 consists of 11 residues. V gave up 6 bases and J gave up 8 bases, with 10 bases separating them. The germline V gene encodes CDR1 MNHEY and CDR2 SVGAGI. The CDR3, as DNA: TGTGCCAGCAGCCCGGGGGGAGGCTACACCTTC. It translates to CASSPGGGYTF.